This TCR beta chain was profiled in a study of shared clonotypes between healthy human individuals. Unmatched junction bases numbered 5, after V lost 10 bases and J lost 0 bases. The germline V gene encodes CDR1 MNHNY and CDR2 SVGAGI (reference sequence). The CDR3 contains 13 residues. Sequencing used immunoSEQ multiplex PCR; TCRdb keeps in-frame clones, though not all of them. The sample consists of about 2.3 million clones, around 90% of them appearing once. The chain combines TRBV6-6 with TRBJ2-7; 8 bases agree with TRBD2. Sequences were obtained from naive CD4+ T cells from PBMCs. Subset indicated: CD45RA+ positively selected. The receptor was derived from a man between 18 and 29 years old in good health. Some clones in this sample may be carry-over from other donors' samples. CDR3 residues: CATTGGSSYEQYF. As DNA, the CDR3 is TGTGCCACCACGGGGGGGAGCTCCTACGAGCAGTACTTC.